The 24 T cell receptor beta chains listed next were all sequenced from one sample in a study of OX40 agonist ivuxolimab in advanced cancers. Clones were read by immunoSEQ multiplex PCR, and TCRdb kept only the in-frame ones, dropping some. The sample includes about 3,400 clones, just over 75% of them seen just once. Sequenced material: CD4+ or CD8+ T cells sorted from blood, taken in a trial of the OX40 agonist ivuxolimab. The receptor source for this set is an adult with an advanced solid tumor such as melanoma, head and neck, liver or kidney cancer.

CDR3 nucleotide sequence: TGCAGCGCGTGGGGTGACGGGGGCTACACCTTC. This encodes CSAWGDGGYTF. The J gene is TRBJ1-2, the V gene TRBV29-1; no reliable D call. CDR3 size: 11 residues. V was clipped by 7 bases and J by 8 bases, with 14 bases between them. Germline V gives CDR1 SQVTM, CDR2 ANQGSEA.

Turning to this clone: The sample holds other DNA sequences that translate to the same CDR3. V usage is TRBV7-3 and J usage is TRBJ2-3; D is unclear. Germline V gene lookup returns CDR1 SGHTA and CDR2 FQGTGA. The CDR3 contains 15 residues. V shed 5 bases and J shed 2 bases, with 14 bases lying between them. CDR3 sequence (DNA): TGTGCCAGCAGCCCGGGCGGCGGCCCCACAGATACGCAGTATTTT. This gives the protein CASSPGGGPTDTQYF.

This chain connects TRBV28 to TRBJ2-5; D is unresolved. The J call may be wrong; the DNA end is better matched by TRBJ2-7. This CDR3 has 12 residues. CDR1 is MDHEN, CDR2 SYDVKM, per germline. CDR3 amino acids: CASSLNSYEQYF. CDR3 coding DNA: TGTGCCAGCAGCCTTAATTCCTACGAGCAGTACTTC.

By sample share, this clone is large. The chain recombines TRBV28 with TRBJ2-2; 9 bases align to TRBD2. The CDR3 contains 14 residues. CDR1 and CDR2 (germline): MDHEN, SYDVKM. J was trimmed by 7 bases and V by 5 bases; bases with no gene match: 5. The CDR3 nucleotides are TGTGCCAGCAGTAGGACTAGCGCGAGCGGGGAGCTGTTTTTT. Its protein is CASSRTSASGELFF.

The CDR3 region has the DNA TGTGCCAGCAGTACTCAGATCTGGCTACAAAGTCGGGCCAACGTCCTGACTTTC. Protein product: CASSTQIWLQSRANVLTF. The chain combines TRBV27 with TRBJ2-6; D uncertain. Germline lookup yields CDR1 MNHEY and CDR2 SMNVEV (reference sequence). The V gene lost 5 bases and the J gene lost 5 bases, with 22 bases spanning the gap. This CDR3 spans 18 amino acids.

This chain links TRBV7-9 with TRBJ2-3, with D unclear. The CDR3 consists of 13 residues. Trimming left V 5 bases short and J 3 bases short, with 9 bases between. Germline values: CDR1 SEHNR, CDR2 FQNEAQ (reference sequence). The CDR3 reads CASSPTATDTQYF. In nucleotides, the CDR3 is TGTGCCAGCAGCCCTACGGCAACAGATACGCAGTATTTT.

The V and J genes are TRBV25-1 and TRBJ2-1, with TRBD1 as a possible D gene (6 bases). V was clipped by 6 bases and J by 4 bases, with 10 bases between them. CDR1 is MGHDK, CDR2 SYGVNS, per germline. CDR3 length equals 13 residues. This CDR3 is CASREQGYNEQFF. The CDR3 nucleotides read TGTGCCAGCAGGGAACAGGGATACAATGAGCAGTTCTTC. Variable domain in full (rest from reference TRBV25-1 and TRBJ2-1): EADIYQTPRYLVIGTGKKITLECSQTMGHDKMYWYQQDPGMELHLIHYSYGVNSTEKGDLSSESTVSRIRTEHFPLTLESARPSHTSQYLCASREQGYNEQFFGPGTRLTVL.

The V call is TRBV7-9, the J call TRBJ2-3; tentatively, D is TRBD2 (5 bases). This CDR3 region has 14 residues. In germline, CDR1 is SEHNR, CDR2 FQNEAQ (reference sequence). V lost 5 bases, J lost 1 base, and 10 bases lay in between. CDR3: CASSKDGGTDTQYF. In nucleotides, the CDR3 is TGTGCCAGCAGCAAAGACGGGGGCACAGATACGCAGTATTTT.

Sample share makes this clone medium-sized. The genes are TRBV5-1 and TRBJ1-1; D is ambiguous. The ends were cut back, 5 bases at V and 5 bases at J, with 10 bases in the middle. The CDR3 contains 12 residues. The V gene's germline CDR1 is SGHRS and CDR2 YFSETQ. CDR3 bases: TGCGCCAGCAGTGGAAGCGGGACTGAAGCTTTCTTT. Protein product: CASSGSGTEAFF.

This chain connects TRBV30 to TRBJ2-2; D possibly corresponds to TRBD2 (7 bases). The CDR3 spans 14 residues. Germline CDR1 reads GTSNPN; CDR2 reads SVGIG (reference sequence). Trimming took 2 bases from V and 6 from J, leaving 13 bases between them. The CDR3 DNA is TGTGCCTGGAGTTGGGGGGGCGCAGCCGGGGAGCTGTTTTTT. This codes for CAWSWGGAAGELFF.

The J gene is TRBJ1-1, the V gene TRBV7-4; no firm D call. This CDR3 is built from 11 residues. Trimming left V 5 bases short and J 5 bases short, with 6 bases between. Germline assignment: CDR1 SGHVT and CDR2 SQSDAQ. CDR3 in DNA: TGTGCCAGCAGCCTGGGTACTGAAGCTTTCTTT. Protein product: CASSLGTEAFF.

Only one count was recorded for this clone. The chain employs TRBV30 and TRBJ2-7; a possible D gene is TRBD2 (5 bases). The CDR3 length is 14 residues. Germline V gene lookup returns CDR1 GTSNPN and CDR2 SVGIG (reference sequence). V lost 0 bases to trimming and J lost 4 bases, with 13 bases between them. The CDR3 is CAWSVGLAGYEQYF. The CDR3 coding sequence is TGTGCCTGGAGTGTTGGGCTAGCTGGTTACGAGCAGTACTTC.

This clone has just one count. J is TRBJ2-7 and V is TRBV5-4, with D perhaps given as TRBD1 or TRBD2 (5 bases each). Germline values: CDR1 SGHNT, CDR2 YYREEE (reference sequence). V lost 3 bases to trimming and J lost 5 bases, with 9 bases between them. This CDR3 has 12 residues. The CDR3 DNA reads as TGTGCCAGCAGCTGGCAGGGAGACGAGCAGTACTTC. As protein: CASSWQGDEQYF. The full variable domain, its missing parts supplied by reference TRBV5-4 and TRBJ2-7, is ETGVTQSPTHLIKTRGQQVTLRCSSQSGHNTVSWYQQALGQGPQFIFQYYREEENGRGNFPPRFSGLQFPNYSSELNVNALELDDSALYLCASSWQGDEQYFGPGTRLTVT.

The J gene is TRBJ2-1, the V gene TRBV7-2; 13 bases map to TRBD2. J gave up 7 bases and V 7 bases, and 13 bases lay outside the gene matches. The CDR3 is 17 residues long. Germline loops: CDR1 SGHTA, CDR2 FQGNSA. CDR3 amino acids: CASTPSPGTSGTNEQFF. CDR3 sequence (DNA): TGTGCCAGCACCCCCTCCCCTGGGACTAGCGGGACGAATGAGCAGTTCTTC.

This chain connects TRBV21-1 to TRBJ2-5. TRBV21-1 counts as a pseudogene. The CDR3 is made up of 15 amino acids. The CDR3: CASSKALVEGGTQYF. CDR3 bases: TGTGCCAGCAGCAAAGCGCTCGTGGAGGGGGGGACCCAGTACTTC.

The chain uses TRBV10-3 and TRBJ2-5; 7 nucleotides agree with TRBD2. Germline CDR1 is ENHRY and CDR2 is SYGVKD. The V and J ends lost 3 bases and 0 bases, in that order; junction bases with no gene match: 1. The CDR3 sequence is 14 residues long. The CDR3 here is CAISERGDQETQYF. The CDR3 bases are TGTGCCATCAGTGAACGGGGGGACCAAGAGACCCAGTACTTC.

This sequence joins TRBV29-1 and TRBJ2-7; 7 bases align to TRBD1. Germline CDR1 reads SQVTM; CDR2 reads ANQGSEA. The CDR3 sequence is 13 residues long. V shed 1 base and J 4 bases; nucleotides not matched to a gene: 4. CDR3 sequence reads: CSVEGDSFYEQYF. CDR3 sequence (DNA): TGCAGCGTTGAAGGGGACAGCTTTTACGAGCAGTACTTC.

The genes are TRBV28 and TRBJ1-6, with TRBD1 as a possible D gene (6 bases). The V end lost 5 bases, the J end lost 5 bases, and 13 bases lay between the germline ends. CDR1 is MDHEN and CDR2 is SYDVKM in the germline V gene. The CDR3 has 15 amino acids. The CDR3 nucleotides are TGTGCCAGCAGTCCCCCGGACAGCCATAATTCACCCCTCCACTTT. Translating it yields CASSPPDSHNSPLHF.

This rearrangement joins TRBV6-1 to TRBJ1-6, with TRBD1 matching 7 bases. V dropped 10 bases and J dropped 4; count of bases not matched to a gene: 10. CDR1 is MNHNS and CDR2 is SASEGT in the germline V gene. This CDR3 region has 15 residues. CDR3 DNA: TGTGCCATCGTTGGTTGGGGACAGTATAATTCACCCCTCCACTTT. Protein sequence: CAIVGWGQYNSPLHF.

The chain uses TRBV27 and TRBJ2-5; a weak D match, TRBD2 (6 bases). Germline CDR1 and CDR2: MNHEY and SMNVEV (reference sequence). The ends were cut back, 3 bases at V and 1 base at J, with 12 bases in the middle. The CDR3 contains 15 residues. The CDR3 bases are TGTGCCAGCAGTTTTACACTCGGGAGCCAAGAGACCCAGTACTTC. It codes for CASSFTLGSQETQYF.

The chain has TRBV7-2 and TRBJ1-5; D is perhaps TRBD1 (5 bases). The germline CDR1 and CDR2 sequences are SGHTA and FQGNSA. Trimming removed 5 bases from V and 7 bases from J, with 18 bases in between. This CDR3 has 15 amino acids. The CDR3 bases are TGTGCCAGCAGCCCCCTCGGGGGGGTAGAACAGCCCCAGCATTTT. Its translation: CASSPLGGVEQPQHF.

This clone was seen once. The genes are TRBV7-9 and TRBJ2-3, with D perhaps matching TRBD1 or TRBD2 (5 bases each). V lost 5 bases and J lost 4, with 19 bases in between. The V gene's germline CDR1 is SEHNR and CDR2 FQNEAQ (reference sequence). This CDR3 comprises 16 residues. In DNA form, the CDR3 reads TGTGCCAGCAGCGCACCGGGGCCCGAAGGGCCAGATACGCAGTATTTT. Translation gives CASSAPGPEGPDTQYF. The full variable domain, completed using reference TRBV7-9 and TRBJ2-3, is DTGVSQNPRHKITKRGQNVTFRCDPISEHNRLYWYRQTLGQGPEFLTYFQNEAQLEKSRLLSDRFSAERPKGSFSTLEIQRTEQGDSAMYLCASSAPGPEGPDTQYFGPGTRLTVL.

This clone was seen a few times. The CDR3 is CASMITGGGSPLHF. In DNA, the CDR3 is TGTGCCAGTATGATCACAGGGGGCGGATCACCCCTCCACTTT. The chain links TRBV27 to TRBJ1-6; 9 bases are a match to TRBD1. The CDR3 covers 14 residues. CDR1 MNHEY and CDR2 SMNVEV come from the germline V gene (reference sequence). Trimming removed 9 bases from V and 10 bases from J; junction bases left unmatched: 10.

By sample fraction, this clone is large (0.1 to 1%). The gene calls are TRBV6-1 and TRBJ2-7; 7 nucleotides line up with TRBD2. The CDR3 contains 17 residues. The trim removed 2 bases at V and 5 bases at J, leaving 15 bases unmatched. Germline CDR1 reads MNHNS; CDR2 reads SASEGT. CDR3 nucleotide sequence: TGTGCCAGCAGTGAACTCAGTTGGGGGGGGATTTGGGACGAGCAGTACTTC. Amino acid sequence: CASSELSWGGIWDEQYF.